This entry features one TCR beta chain sequence. Its antigen remains unknown. Memory CD4+ cells were the fraction left after CD45RA+ naive selection. The data derive from a study of shared clonotypes between healthy human individuals. About the research overall: Every donor yielded three CD4 naive, three CD4 memory, two CD8 naive and one CD8 memory plate. Study-wide points: Measured sharing among donors was expected to vary with sequencing depth.

The junction had 15 bases not matched to a gene; V was cut back by 3 bases and J by 6 bases. Germline-derived CDR1 and CDR2 are SGHRS and YFSETQ. The CDR3 totals 18 residues. Source study methods: ImmunoSEQ supplied junction-only sequences lacking quality scores, so filtering was different. Libraries were prepared by immunoSEQ multiplex PCR; TCRdb keeps only in-frame clonotypes and omits some of them. V, J and clone size are taken as reported in that table, and D and trimming were inferred from the DNA itself. The sample shows about 2.4 million clones, about 92% of them seen only once. Source material: naive CD4+ T cells sorted from blood. Subset given: CD45RA+ positively selected. The V call is TRBV5-1, the J call TRBJ1-6; TRBD1 matches at 7 bases. The source is a man between 18 and 35 years old in good health. The CDR3 spells CASSSGGTGTAINSPLHF. DNA of the CDR3: TGCGCCAGCAGCTCCGGGGGAACAGGGACAGCCATTAATTCACCCCTCCACTTT.